This T cell receptor beta chain appears in the sequencing data of a study of response to subunit inactivated influenza vaccine. This clonotype showed up many times. Germline-derived CDR1 and CDR2 are KGHDR and SFDVKD. Trimming cost V 1 base and J 5 bases; bases outside gene matches: 12. There are 19 residues in the CDR3. TCRdb reprocessed the RT-PCR reads via MiXCR and lists one record per CDR3 protein. The sample has around 790,000 distinct CDR3 sequences, around 21% seen once. This chain connects TRBV24-1 to TRBJ2-3, with TRBD2 identical over 12 bases. The source material was PBMCs from blood, sampled 4 to 6 days after vaccination. This TCR came from a man aged 50-59 years who received an inactivated influenza vaccine. This chain's CDR3 is CATSDFPSRLAGAKDTQYF. As DNA, the CDR3 is TGTGCCACCAGTGATTTCCCTTCTCGACTAGCGGGAGCTAAAGATACGCAGTATTTT.